This T cell receptor beta chain derives from a study of T-cell memory formation after mild COVID-19. A single record per CDR3 protein comes from TCRdb applying MiXCR to the 5' RACE reads. This table has approximately 30,000 distinct CDR3 sequences, around 16% appearing once. The table lists this clonotype with many counts. Germline V gene data show CDR1 as SQVTM and CDR2 as ANQGSEA. V was trimmed by 6 bases and J by 5 bases, leaving 19 bases between them. CDR3 length equals 14 residues. This clonotype originated in an adult who had mild COVID-19 (a few samples of this study predate the infection). Cell type and time point are not known. This chain joins TRBV29-1 and TRBJ2-5; tentatively, D is TRBD1 (6 bases). What was sequenced was PBMCs or a T cell subset sorted from them (not recorded which). The DNA for the CDR3 is TGCAGCGTAAAACAGGGAACGGGATTGGAGACCCAGTACTTC. This sequence encodes CSVKQGTGLETQYF.